The entry that follows covers one T cell receptor beta chain sequence. Individual cDNA molecules were tagged with unique molecular identifiers, the study reported. TCRdb ran MiXCR on the 5' RACE reads and lists one entry per CDR3 protein. The sample lists approximately 85,000 distinct CDR3 sequences; approximately 13% were seen once. This sample is part of a study of early T cells in non-severe SARS-CoV-2 infection. On the study more broadly: Bulk RNA isolated from unsorted whole blood underwent sequencing; chains were not paired.

The CDR3 spans 12 residues. V shed 5 bases and J shed 5 bases, with 9 bases lying between them. Per germline, CDR1 KGHSH and CDR2 LQKENI. This TCR came from an adult who was a healthcare worker with PCR-confirmed SARS-CoV-2 infection or an uninfected control (not recorded which). The sample comprised whole blood. This chain links TRBV18 with TRBJ2-5; weak D call: TRBD1 (6 bases). This CDR3 is CASSGGRETQYF. CDR3 nucleotides: TGTGCCAGCTCAGGGGGCCGGGAGACCCAGTACTTC.